The clone carrying this TCR beta chain was counted between two and nine times. Its antigen is undetermined. The data were obtained in a study of T cell repertoires in cytomegalovirus infection. Study-wide results and limits: Public TCR beta family frequency separated CMV-and-HLA carriers, including in an independent cohort. Predominance within the ex vivo response was attributable to HLA-C-restricted CMV-specific TCR beta clonotypes.

With V trimmed by 5 bases and J by 0 bases, 6 bases remained unmatched. The CDR3 extends over 16 amino acids. MiXCR, applied by TCRdb to the reads, yields one record per CDR3 protein. Of 150,000 or so distinct CDR3 sequences in the sample, about a quarter were seen once. The receptor comes from a human donor in good health (CMV status not recorded). Some clones in this sample may be carry-over from other donors' samples. This chain connects TRBV12-3 or TRBV12-4 to TRBJ2-7, with 11 bases aligning to TRBD2. The specimen sequenced was PBMCs. The CDR3 reads CASSDRTSGGSYEQYF. CDR3 DNA sequence: TGTGCCAGCAGTGACCGTACTAGCGGGGGCTCCTACGAGCAGTACTTC.